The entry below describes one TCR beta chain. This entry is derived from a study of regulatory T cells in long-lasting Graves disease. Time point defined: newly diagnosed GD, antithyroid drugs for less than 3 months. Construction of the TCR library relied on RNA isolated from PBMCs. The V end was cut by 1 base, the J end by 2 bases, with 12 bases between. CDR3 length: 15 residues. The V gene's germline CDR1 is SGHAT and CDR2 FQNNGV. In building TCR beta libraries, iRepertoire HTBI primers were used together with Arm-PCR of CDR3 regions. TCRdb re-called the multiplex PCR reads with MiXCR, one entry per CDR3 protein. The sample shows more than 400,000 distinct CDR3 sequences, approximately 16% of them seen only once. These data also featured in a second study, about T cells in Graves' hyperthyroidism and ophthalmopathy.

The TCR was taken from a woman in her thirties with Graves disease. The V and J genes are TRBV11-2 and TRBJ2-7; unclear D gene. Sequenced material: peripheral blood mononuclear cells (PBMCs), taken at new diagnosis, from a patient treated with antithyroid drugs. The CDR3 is CASSLVLGLAYEQYF. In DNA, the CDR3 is TGTGCCAGCAGCTTAGTTCTAGGGTTGGCCTACGAGCAGTACTTC.